This T cell receptor (beta chain) was sequenced during a study of post-analysis software for immune sequencing data. Background on the study: Patients with relapsing-remitting, secondary progressive and progressive-relapsing multiple sclerosis courses were all represented. Whole-study findings and limits: Normalized Chao1 diversity in multiple sclerosis patients fell significantly below that of controls. Batch-mates among the samples co-clustered strongly by F measure. There were a few TRBV segments more frequent in patients than controls, and TRBV5-6, TRBV5-1 and TRBV20-1 were among them.

Turning to this clonotype: What it binds is unknown.

Unique molecular identifiers were present in the TCR beta cDNA libraries. Between about 0.95 and 11 million T cells gave rise to some 520,000 cDNA molecules. One entry per CDR3 protein, called by TCRdb with MiXCR from the PCR reads. The profile shows fewer than 550,000 distinct CDR3 sequences, roughly 34% of them singletons. V was clipped by 0 bases and J by 0 bases, with 10 bases between them. The CDR3 has 16 amino acids. The germline CDR1 and CDR2 sequences are SGHRS and YFSETQ. This chain joins TRBV5-1 and TRBJ2-1; D might be TRBD2 (5 bases). Sequenced sample: blood. The sequence came from a girl younger than 18 with multiple sclerosis. CDR3 DNA: TGCGCCAGCAGCTTGGGAGGGCATAGCTCCTACAATGAGCAGTTCTTC. This gives the protein CASSLGGHSSYNEQFF.